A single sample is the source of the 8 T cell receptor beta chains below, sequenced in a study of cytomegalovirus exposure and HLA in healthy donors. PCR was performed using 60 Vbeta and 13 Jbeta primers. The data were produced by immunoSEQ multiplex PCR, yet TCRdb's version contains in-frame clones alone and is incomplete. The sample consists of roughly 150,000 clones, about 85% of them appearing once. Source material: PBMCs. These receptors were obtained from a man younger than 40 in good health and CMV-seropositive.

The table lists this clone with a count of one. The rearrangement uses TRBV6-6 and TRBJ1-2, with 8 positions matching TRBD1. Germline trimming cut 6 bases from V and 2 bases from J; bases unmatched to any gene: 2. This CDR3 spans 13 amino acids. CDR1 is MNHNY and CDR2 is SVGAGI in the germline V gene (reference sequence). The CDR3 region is CASSRDRNYGYTF. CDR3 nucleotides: TGTGCCAGCAGCCGGGACAGGAACTATGGCTACACCTTC.

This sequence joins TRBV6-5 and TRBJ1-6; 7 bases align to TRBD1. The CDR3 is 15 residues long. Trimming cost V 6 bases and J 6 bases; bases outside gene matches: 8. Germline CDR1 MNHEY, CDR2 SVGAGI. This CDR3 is CASSLTGTANSPLHF. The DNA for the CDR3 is TGTGCCAGCAGCTTGACCGGGACAGCTAATTCACCCCTCCACTTT.

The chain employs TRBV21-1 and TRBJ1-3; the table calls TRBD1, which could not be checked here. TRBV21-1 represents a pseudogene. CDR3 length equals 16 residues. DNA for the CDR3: TGTGCCAGCAGCAAAGAAATGGGCGTCCGAGGAAACACCATATATTTT. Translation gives CASSKEMGVRGNTIYF.

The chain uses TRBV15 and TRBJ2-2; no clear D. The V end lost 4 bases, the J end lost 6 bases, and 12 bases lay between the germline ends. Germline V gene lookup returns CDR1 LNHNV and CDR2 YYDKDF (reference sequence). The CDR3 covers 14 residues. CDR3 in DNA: TGTGCCACCAGCAATGGATTGGCGGCCGGGGAGCTGTTTTTT. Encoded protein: CATSNGLAAGELFF.

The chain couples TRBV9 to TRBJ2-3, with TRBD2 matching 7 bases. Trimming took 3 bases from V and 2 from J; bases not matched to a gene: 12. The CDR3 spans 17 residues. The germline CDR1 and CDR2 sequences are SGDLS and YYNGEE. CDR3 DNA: TGTGCCAGCAGCGCTTTTGGAGTGAGCGGGGCCACAGATACGCAGTATTTT. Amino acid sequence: CASSAFGVSGATDTQYF.

CDR3: CASRETSGYRSSYEQYF. CDR3 coding DNA: TGTGCCAGCAGGGAGACTAGCGGTTACCGAAGCTCCTACGAGCAGTACTTC. The chain uses TRBV7-2 and TRBJ2-7, with TRBD2 identical over 9 bases. The V and J ends lost 6 bases and 0 bases, in that order; junction bases with no gene match: 12. Germline V gene sequence: CDR1 SGHTA, CDR2 FQGNSA. There are 17 residues in the CDR3.

The CDR3 region is CASLTGTGYEQYV. The CDR3 nucleotides are TGTGCCAGCCTAACCGGGACAGGGTACGAGCAGTACGTC. The V gene is TRBV27, the J gene TRBJ2-7, with 9 bases identical to TRBD1. The V gene's germline CDR1 is MNHEY and CDR2 SMNVEV (reference sequence). Trimming took 8 bases from V and 4 from J; bases not matched to a gene: 6. This CDR3 comprises 13 residues.

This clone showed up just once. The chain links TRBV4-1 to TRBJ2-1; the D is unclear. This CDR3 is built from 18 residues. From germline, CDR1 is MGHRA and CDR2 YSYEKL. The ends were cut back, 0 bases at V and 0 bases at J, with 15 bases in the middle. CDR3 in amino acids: CASSQDFRVASSYNEQFF. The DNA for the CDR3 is TGCGCCAGCAGCCAAGATTTCCGGGTGGCGAGCTCCTACAATGAGCAGTTCTTC.